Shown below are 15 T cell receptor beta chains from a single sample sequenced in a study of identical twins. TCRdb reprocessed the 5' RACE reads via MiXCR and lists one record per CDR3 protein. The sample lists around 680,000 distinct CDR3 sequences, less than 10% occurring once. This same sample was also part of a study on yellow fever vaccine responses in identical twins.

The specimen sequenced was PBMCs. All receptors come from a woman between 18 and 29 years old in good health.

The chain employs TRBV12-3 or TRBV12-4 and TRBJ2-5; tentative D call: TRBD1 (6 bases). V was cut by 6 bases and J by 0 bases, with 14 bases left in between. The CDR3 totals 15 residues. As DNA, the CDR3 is TGTGCCAGCAGGACTCTTGGGGACAACCAAGAGACCCAGTACTTC. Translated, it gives CASRTLGDNQETQYF.

CDR3 region: CASSRDGSRTGELFF. The CDR3 region has the DNA TGCGCCAGCAGCCGAGACGGGAGCCGCACCGGGGAGCTGTTTTTT. The genes are TRBV4-3 and TRBJ2-2; weak D call: TRBD2 (6 bases). V dropped 4 bases and J dropped 4 bases, with 13 bases sitting between them. Germline V CDR1 and CDR2: LGHNA, YSLEER. This CDR3 comprises 15 residues.

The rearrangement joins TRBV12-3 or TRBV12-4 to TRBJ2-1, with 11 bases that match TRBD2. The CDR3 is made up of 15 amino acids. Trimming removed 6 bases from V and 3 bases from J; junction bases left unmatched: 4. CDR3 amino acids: CASRSSGGVYNEQFF. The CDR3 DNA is TGTGCCAGCAGGAGTAGCGGGGGGGTCTACAATGAGCAGTTCTTC.

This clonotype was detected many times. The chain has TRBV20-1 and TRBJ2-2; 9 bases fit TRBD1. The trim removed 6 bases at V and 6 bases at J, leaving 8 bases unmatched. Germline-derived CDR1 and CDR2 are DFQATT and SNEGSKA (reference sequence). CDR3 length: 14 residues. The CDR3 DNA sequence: TGCAGTGCCAGCGACAGGGGGGAGGCCGGGGAGCTGTTTTTT. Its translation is CSASDRGEAGELFF.

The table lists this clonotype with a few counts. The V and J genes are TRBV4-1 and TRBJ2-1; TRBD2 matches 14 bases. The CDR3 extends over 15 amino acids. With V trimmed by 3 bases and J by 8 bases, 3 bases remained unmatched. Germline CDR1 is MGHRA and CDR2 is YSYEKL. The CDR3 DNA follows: TGCGCCAGCAGCCAGGGACTAGCGGGGGTCGATGAGCAGTTCTTC. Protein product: CASSQGLAGVDEQFF.

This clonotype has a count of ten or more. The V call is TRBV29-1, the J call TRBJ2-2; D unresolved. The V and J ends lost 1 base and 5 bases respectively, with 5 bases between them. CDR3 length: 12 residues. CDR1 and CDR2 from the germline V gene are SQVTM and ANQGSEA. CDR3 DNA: TGCAGCGTTGAAGGAGCGACCGGGGAGCTGTTTTTT. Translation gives CSVEGATGELFF.

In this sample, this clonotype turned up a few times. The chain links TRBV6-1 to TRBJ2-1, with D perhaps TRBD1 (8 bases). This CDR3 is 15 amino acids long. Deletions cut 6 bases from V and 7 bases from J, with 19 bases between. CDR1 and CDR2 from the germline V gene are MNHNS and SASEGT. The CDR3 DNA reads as TGTGCCAGCAGATCCGGGACAGGACTAGGAAATGAGCAGTTCTTC. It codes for CASRSGTGLGNEQFF.

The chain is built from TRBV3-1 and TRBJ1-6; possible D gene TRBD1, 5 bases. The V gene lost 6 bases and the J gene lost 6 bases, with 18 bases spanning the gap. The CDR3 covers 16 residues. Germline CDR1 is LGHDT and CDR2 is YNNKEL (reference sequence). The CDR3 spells CASRLVWGRFNSPLHF. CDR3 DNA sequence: TGTGCCAGCAGACTCGTCTGGGGACGATTTAATTCACCCCTCCACTTT. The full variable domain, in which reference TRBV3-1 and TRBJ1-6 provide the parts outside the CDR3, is DTAVSQTPKYLVTQMGNDKSIKCEQNLGHDTMYWYKQDSKKFLKIMFSYNNKELIINETVPNRFSPKSPDKAHLNLHINSLELGDSAVYFCASRLVWGRFNSPLHFGNGTRLTVT.

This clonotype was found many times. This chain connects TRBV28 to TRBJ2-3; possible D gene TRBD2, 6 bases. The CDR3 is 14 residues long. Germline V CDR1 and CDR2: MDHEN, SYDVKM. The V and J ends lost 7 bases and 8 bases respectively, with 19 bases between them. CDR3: CASKSPGTYGTQYF. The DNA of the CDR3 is TGTGCCAGCAAATCCCCTGGGACTTATGGTACGCAGTATTTT.

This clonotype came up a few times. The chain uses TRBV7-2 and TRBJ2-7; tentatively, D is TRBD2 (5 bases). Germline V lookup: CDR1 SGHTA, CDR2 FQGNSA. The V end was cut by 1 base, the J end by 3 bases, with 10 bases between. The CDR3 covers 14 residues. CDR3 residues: CASSLGYTSYEQYF. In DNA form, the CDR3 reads TGTGCCAGCAGCTTAGGATATACTAGCTACGAGCAGTACTTC.

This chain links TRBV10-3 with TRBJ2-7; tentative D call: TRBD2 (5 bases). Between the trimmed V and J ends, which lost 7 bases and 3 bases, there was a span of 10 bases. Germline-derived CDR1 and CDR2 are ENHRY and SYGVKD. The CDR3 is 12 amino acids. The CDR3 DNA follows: TGTGCCATCACGGGGAATGGCTACGAGCAGTACTTC. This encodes CAITGNGYEQYF.

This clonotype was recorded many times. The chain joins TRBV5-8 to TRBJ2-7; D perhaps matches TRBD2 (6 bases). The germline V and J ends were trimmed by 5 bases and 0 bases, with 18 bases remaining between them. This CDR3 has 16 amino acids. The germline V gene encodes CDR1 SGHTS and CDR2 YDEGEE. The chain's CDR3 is CASRAGTDFYSYEQYF. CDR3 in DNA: TGTGCCAGCAGGGCCGGGACTGATTTTTACTCCTACGAGCAGTACTTC.

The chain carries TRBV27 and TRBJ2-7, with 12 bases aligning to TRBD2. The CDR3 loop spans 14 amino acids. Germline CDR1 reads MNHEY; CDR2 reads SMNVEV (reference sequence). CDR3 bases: TGTGCTAGACTATGGACTAGCGGGACCTACGAGCAGTACTTC. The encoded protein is CARLWTSGTYEQYF.

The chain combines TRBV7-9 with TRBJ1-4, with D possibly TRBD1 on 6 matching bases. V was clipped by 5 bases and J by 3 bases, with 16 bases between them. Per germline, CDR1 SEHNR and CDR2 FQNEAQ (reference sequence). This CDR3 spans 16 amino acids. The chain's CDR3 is CASSPGQIDANEKLFF. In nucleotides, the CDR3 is TGTGCCAGCAGCCCAGGACAGATCGACGCTAATGAAAAACTGTTTTTT.

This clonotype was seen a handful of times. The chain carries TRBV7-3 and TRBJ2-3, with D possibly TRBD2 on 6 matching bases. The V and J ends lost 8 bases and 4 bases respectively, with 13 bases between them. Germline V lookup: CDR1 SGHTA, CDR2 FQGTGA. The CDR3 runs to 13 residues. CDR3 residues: CASRDSGADTQYF. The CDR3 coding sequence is TGTGCCAGCCGGGACTCCGGGGCAGATACGCAGTATTTT.